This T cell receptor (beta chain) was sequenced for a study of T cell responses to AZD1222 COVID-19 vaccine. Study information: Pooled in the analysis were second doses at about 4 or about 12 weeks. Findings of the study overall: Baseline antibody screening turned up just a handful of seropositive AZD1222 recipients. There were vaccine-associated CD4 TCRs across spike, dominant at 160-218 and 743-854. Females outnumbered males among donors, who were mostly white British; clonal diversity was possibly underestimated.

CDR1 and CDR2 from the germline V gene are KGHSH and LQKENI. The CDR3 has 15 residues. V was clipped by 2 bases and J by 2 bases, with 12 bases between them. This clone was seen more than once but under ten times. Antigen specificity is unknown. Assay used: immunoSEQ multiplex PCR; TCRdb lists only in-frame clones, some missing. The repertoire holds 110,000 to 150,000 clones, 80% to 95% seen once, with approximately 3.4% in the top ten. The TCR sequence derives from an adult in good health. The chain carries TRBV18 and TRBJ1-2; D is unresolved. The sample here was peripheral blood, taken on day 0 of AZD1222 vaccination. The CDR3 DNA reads TGTGCCAGCTCACCAACGGGAACGGCAAACTATGGCTACACCTTC. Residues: CASSPTGTANYGYTF. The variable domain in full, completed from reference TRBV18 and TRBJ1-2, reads NAGVMQNPRHLVRRRGQEARLRCSPMKGHSHVYWYRQLPEEGLKFMVYLQKENIIDESGMPKERFSAEFPKEGPSILRIQQVVRGDSAAYFCASSPTGTANYGYTFGSGTRLTVV.